This TCR beta chain was documented in a study of shared clonotypes between healthy human individuals. Germline CDR1 and CDR2: SGHNT and YENEEA. This CDR3 region has 17 residues. V lost 6 bases, J lost 1 base, and 20 bases lay in between. The sample holds one count of this clone. Its antigen is unidentified. Donors had no recently reported acute infections or vaccinations and were HIV-negative. Study-wide results and limits: Although depth was large, rarefaction showed that sequencing of the sorted subsets was incomplete. Donors were few, which limited the genetic and exposure-history diversity represented.

Clones were read by immunoSEQ multiplex PCR, and TCRdb kept only the in-frame ones, dropping some. The sample lists 950,000 to 1,300,000 clones, approximately 70% occurring once. This receptor was taken from a man aged 18 to 29 in good health. This chain uses TRBV11-3 with TRBJ2-3; D is possibly TRBD2 (6 bases). Sequenced sample: memory CD4+ T cells sorted from blood. This sample's subset: CD45RA-negative fraction. CDR3 region: CASRPGEGRTGTDTQYF. CDR3 sequence (DNA): TGTGCCAGCAGACCAGGAGAAGGGAGGACGGGCACAGATACGCAGTATTTT.